This T cell receptor (beta chain) was captured in a study of blood T cell repertoires in COVID-19. Study-wide background: COVID-19 samples collected from the United States, Italy and Spain covered acute and convalescent phases.

CDR3 size: 16 residues. The germline gives CDR1 MNHEY, CDR2 SVGAGI. Germline trimming cut 2 bases from V and 8 bases from J; bases unmatched to any gene: 7. Measured with immunoSEQ multiplex PCR; TCRdb has only the in-frame clones, and not every one. Among approximately 100,000 clones, almost 95% were seen once, and the ten largest hold approximately 5.4%. This clone was found once. Specimen: peripheral blood. This sequence was found in a man between 45 and 60 years old with active COVID-19. This chain links TRBV6-5 with TRBJ1-6, with 9 positions matching TRBD1. The CDR3 is CASSYGTGYRDSPLHF. The CDR3 nucleotides are TGTGCCAGCAGTTACGGGACAGGGTATCGGGATTCACCCCTCCACTTT.